The 16 T cell receptor beta chains given below trace back to one sample, sequenced in a study of glioma-infiltrating T cells listed by TCRdb under 2016. TCRdb records Illumina MiSeq as the sequencer. The iRepertoire nested amplicon-rescue multiplex PCR (arm-PCR) platform was used to amplify TCR alpha and beta CDR3 regions from RNA. In TCRdb, the public reads were trimmed at Q25 with fastp and aligned with MiXCR, with productive beta chains retained. One record per CDR3 amino acid sequence lists the most common genes and DNA. Here the sample has fewer than 200,000 distinct CDR3 sequences; around 32% occur a single time. Roughly a fifth of the sample belongs to the ten largest clones. The specimen sequenced was glioma tissue, nonneoplastic brain tissue, or PBMCs (not recorded which). The source of these receptors is a human donor with low-grade glioma or glioblastoma, undergoing nonglioma brain surgery, or in good health (not recorded which).

Turning to this clonotype: This may be a read error: a much more frequent sequence differs by one nucleotide. The chain has TRBV20-1 and TRBJ2-4; D is perhaps TRBD1 or TRBD2 (5 bases each). The CDR3 has 17 residues. The germline gives CDR1 DFQATT, CDR2 SNEGSKA (reference sequence). CDR3 sequence (DNA): TGCAGTGCTAGCGGGACGGCTTGGGGTCTAGCCAAAAACATTAAGTACTTC. Translated, it gives CSASGTAWGLAKNIKYF.

Comment on this clonotype: A much larger clone lies one base from this, so it may be a read error. The chain is built from TRBV5-4 and TRBJ2-3; a possible D gene is TRBD2 (6 bases). The CDR3 has 16 residues. CDR1 is SGHNT and CDR2 is YYREEE in the germline V gene (reference sequence). Trimming cost V 4 bases and J 1 base, with 16 bases left between them. This CDR3 reads CASSPGLARCTDTQYF. The CDR3 nucleotides read TGTGCCAGCAGCCCGGGTCTAGCGAGGTGCACAGATACGCAGTATTTT.

This clonotype was seen repeatedly, ten times or more. The V call is TRBV4-3, the J call TRBJ2-3; 7 nucleotides agree with TRBD1. With V trimmed by 0 bases and J by 2 bases, 11 bases remained unmatched. In germline, CDR1 is LGHNA, CDR2 YSLEER. The length of the CDR3 is 18 residues. CDR3 region: CASSQDPTRDSNTDTQYF. The CDR3 DNA follows: TGCGCCAGCAGCCAAGATCCAACTCGGGACAGCAACACAGATACGCAGTATTTT.

V usage is TRBV20-1 and J usage is TRBJ2-3; D is ambiguous. The J call may be incorrect, as the DNA end agrees better with TRBJ2-7. This CDR3 spans 14 amino acids. Germline CDR1 reads DFQATT; CDR2 reads SNEGSKA (reference sequence). Written as DNA, the CDR3 is TGCAGTGTTAGTGGGCTAGGACGGATCTACGAGCAGTACTTC. Translated, it gives CSVSGLGRIYEQYF.

This clonotype appeared a few times. V and J are TRBV7-3 and TRBJ2-1, with 14 bases identical to TRBD2. Trimming removed 5 bases from V and 6 bases from J; junction bases left unmatched: 9. Germline V gene lookup returns CDR1 SGHTA and CDR2 FQGTGA. This CDR3 is built from 17 residues. In DNA form, the CDR3 reads TGTGCCAGCAGCCCCCTGGGACTAGCGGGAGATAGCAATGAGCAGTTCTTC. It encodes CASSPLGLAGDSNEQFF.

This clonotype was seen many times. The chain recombines TRBV6-1 with TRBJ2-3, with D unclear. V was clipped by 6 bases and J by 3 bases, with 10 bases between them. The CDR3 extends over 13 amino acids. The germline V gene encodes CDR1 MNHNS and CDR2 SASEGT. CDR3 sequence reads: CASSPQTTDTQYF. Here the CDR3 DNA reads TGTGCCAGCAGCCCCCAGACAACAGATACGCAGTATTTT.

The V gene is TRBV19, the J gene TRBJ2-1, with 8 bases identical to TRBD2. Germline V gene lookup returns CDR1 LNHDA and CDR2 SQIVND (reference sequence). This CDR3 comprises 17 residues. The V and J ends lost 5 bases and 9 bases, in that order; junction bases with no gene match: 18. This CDR3 reads CASSPGREGGGRGEQFF. The CDR3 DNA sequence: TGTGCCAGTAGTCCCGGAAGGGAGGGCGGGGGGAGAGGTGAGCAGTTCTTC. Based on the CDR3 plus reference TRBV19 and TRBJ2-1, the full variable domain is DGGITQSPKYLFRKEGQNVTLSCEQNLNHDAMYWYRQDPGQGLRLIYYSQIVNDFQKGDIAEGYSVSREKKESFPLTVTSAQKNPTAFYLCASSPGREGGGRGEQFFGPGTRLTVL.

Of note for this clonotype: A much larger clone lies one base from this, so it may be a read error. The chain employs TRBV10-3 and TRBJ2-3, with 9 nucleotides matching TRBD2. Germline V gene lookup returns CDR1 ENHRY and CDR2 SYGVKD. CDR3 length equals 15 residues. The CDR3 sequence: CAISPLAGVPDRQYF. The CDR3 bases are TGTGCCATCAGCCCATTAGCGGGAGTACCAGATAGGCAGTATTTT.

Of note for this clonotype: Given a much more abundant clone one base away, this may be a read error. The chain employs TRBV6-2 or TRBV6-3 and TRBJ1-2; D not certain. Trimming took 5 bases from V and 4 from J, leaving 8 bases between them. Germline CDR1 reads MNHEY; CDR2 reads SVGEGT. The CDR3 runs 12 residues. The CDR3 reads CASSGLLYGYTF. The CDR3 DNA is TGTGCCAGCAGTGGACTGCTCTATGGCTACACCTTC.

This clonotype was counted a few times. The CDR3 sequence is CASSPHKLGATNEKLFF. DNA for the CDR3: TGTGCCAGCTCACCGCATAAACTGGGGGCAACTAATGAAAAACTGTTTTTT. The V call is TRBV18, the J call TRBJ1-4, with a tentative D call TRBD1 (5 bases). CDR1 is KGHSH, CDR2 LQKENI, per germline. V lost 3 bases, J lost 0 bases, and 14 bases lay in between. This CDR3 has 17 amino acids.

J is TRBJ2-7 and V is TRBV15, with 12 bases lining up with TRBD2. Germline CDR1 reads LNHNV; CDR2 reads YYDKDF (reference sequence). This CDR3 contains 14 residues. V shed 1 base, J shed 9 bases, and the junction held 4 bases outside the gene matches. CDR3 protein: CATSRAGLAGRQYF. For the CDR3, the DNA is TGTGCCACCAGCAGAGCCGGACTAGCGGGGCGGCAGTACTTC.

This clonotype was picked up many times. The CDR3 DNA follows: TGTGCCCTCCGGAGTCTTAGGGACGGCTACACCTTC. It encodes CALRSLRDGYTF. The chain carries TRBV7-9 and TRBJ1-2, with a weak D call TRBD1 (5 bases). Germline assignment: CDR1 SEHNR and CDR2 FQNEAQ (reference sequence). The CDR3 is 12 amino acids. V dropped 11 bases and J dropped 8 bases, with 18 bases sitting between them. The whole variable domain, filled in from reference TRBV7-9 and TRBJ1-2, reads DTGVSQNPRHKITKRGQNVTFRCDPISEHNRLYWYRQTLGQGPEFLTYFQNEAQLEKSRLLSDRFSAERPKGSFSTLEIQRTEQGDSAMYLCALRSLRDGYTFGSGTRLTVV.

This clonotype came up many times. The rearrangement uses TRBV5-4 and TRBJ1-1, with 10 bases matching TRBD1. The CDR3 is made up of 14 amino acids. V lost 4 bases and J lost 10; bases outside the gene matches: 10. CDR1 and CDR2 from the germline V gene are SGHNT and YYREEE (reference sequence). This chain's CDR3 is CASSASDRGSGAFF. For the CDR3, the DNA is TGTGCCAGCAGCGCCTCGGACAGGGGGTCGGGAGCTTTCTTT.

In its sample, this clonotype was seen many times. The CDR3 DNA reads TGTGCCAGCAATCCAGGGGTTACTAATGAAAAACTGTTTTTT. Residues: CASNPGVTNEKLFF. The rearrangement links TRBV28 to TRBJ1-4; tentative D call: TRBD1 (6 bases). Trimming removed 7 bases at V and 2 bases at J, with 11 bases between. The CDR3 extends over 14 amino acids. Germline CDR1 and CDR2: MDHEN and SYDVKM.

Ten or more counts support this clonotype. The chain has TRBV6-2 or TRBV6-3 and TRBJ2-1; TRBD2 matches 9 bases. CDR3 length: 15 amino acids. Trimming removed 7 bases from V and 8 bases from J; junction bases left unmatched: 12. CDR1 and CDR2 from the germline V gene are MNHEY and SVGEGT. The CDR3 sequence is CASIRAGGPWDEQFF. The CDR3 region has the DNA TGTGCCAGCATACGTGCGGGAGGGCCTTGGGATGAGCAGTTCTTC.

The chain is built from TRBV19 and TRBJ1-3; tentative D call: TRBD1 (6 bases). Germline CDR1 and CDR2: LNHDA and SQIVND (reference sequence). CDR3 length: 16 residues. The V and J ends lost 7 bases and 2 bases respectively, with 18 bases between them. The CDR3 reads CASTAFRDTAGNTIYF. As DNA, the CDR3 is TGTGCCAGTACCGCATTCCGGGACACTGCTGGAAACACCATATATTTT.